The 32 T cell receptor beta chains given below trace back to one sample, sequenced in a study of blood T cells in healthy people across ages. Through a sample-barcoded 5' primer and a J-beta primer mix, a second PCR was run for roughly 6 to 12 cycles. Using its own MiXCR run on the 5' RACE reads, TCRdb lists one record per CDR3 protein. Of approximately 1.5 million distinct CDR3 sequences detected, roughly 32% appear once; the ten largest clones hold roughly 12%. The specimen sequenced was blood. Receptors were obtained from a woman in her twenties or thirties in good health.

Comments on this clonotype: Just one base apart from a much larger clone, this may be a read error. The chain couples TRBV10-2 to TRBJ2-5; D is unclear. This CDR3 contains 13 residues. In germline, CDR1 is WSHSY, CDR2 SAAADI. The CDR3 protein is CVSSGSLQETQYF. The DNA for the CDR3 is TGCGTCAGCAGTGGCAGCCTCCAAGAGACCCAGTACTTC.

The chain carries TRBV27 and TRBJ2-7, with a weak D call TRBD2 (6 bases). There are 16 residues in the CDR3. Between the trimmed V and J ends, which lost 4 bases and 0 bases, there was a span of 16 bases. Germline CDR1 MNHEY, CDR2 SMNVEV (reference sequence). CDR3 region: CASSSIPGLSSYEQYF. As DNA, the CDR3 is TGTGCCAGCAGTTCTATCCCGGGACTCAGCTCCTACGAGCAGTACTTC.

The chain is built from TRBV20-1 and TRBJ1-1, with unresolved D. With 2 bases removed from V and 7 bases from J, the gap between germline ends came to 8 bases. The germline V gene has CDR1 DFQATT and CDR2 SNEGSKA (reference sequence). The CDR3 is 11 amino acids. As DNA, the CDR3 is TGCAGTGCTAGACGGACCGGTGAAGCTTTCTTT. The encoded protein is CSARRTGEAFF.

This clonotype was seen a few times. The V gene is TRBV14, the J gene TRBJ1-1, with D hard to call. This CDR3 spans 13 amino acids. V was clipped by 4 bases and J by 5 bases, with 11 bases between them. CDR1 and CDR2 (germline): SGHDN, FVKESK. CDR3 sequence (DNA): TGTGCCAGCAGCCCGATTGGAGGGACTGAAGCTTTCTTT. It specifies CASSPIGGTEAFF.

The V gene is TRBV12-3 or TRBV12-4, the J gene TRBJ2-5, with 7 nucleotides matching TRBD2. J lost 5 bases, V lost 4 bases, and 19 bases had no gene match. The CDR3 is 18 amino acids. The CDR3 DNA sequence: TGTGCCAGCAGTTCACCCTCGCTTAGCGGGCCCCCGGGGGAGACCCAGTACTTC. Its translation: CASSSPSLSGPPGETQYF.

This clonotype was observed many times. CDR3 in DNA: TGTGCCAGCAGCGTTGGTCCTCTGAACACTGAAGCTTTCTTT. It specifies CASSVGPLNTEAFF. This chain joins TRBV7-2 and TRBJ1-1; D is uncertain. The CDR3 spans 14 residues. Germline CDR1 SGHTA, CDR2 FQGNSA. V shed 5 bases and J shed 0 bases, with 10 bases lying between them.

This clonotype was picked up many times. At one end, the junction sequence differs from germline, possibly due to a read error. The CDR3 spells CASSLGGFTDTQYF. CDR3 in DNA: TGCGCCAGCAGCTTGGGTGGGTTCACAGATACGCAGTATTTT. This sequence joins TRBV7-6 and TRBJ2-3; D unclear. CDR1 SGHVS and CDR2 FNYEAQ come from the germline V gene. The CDR3 has 14 residues.

Only one count was recorded for this clonotype. This chain joins TRBV7-2 and TRBJ1-5; possibly TRBD1 for D (5 bases). The germline V and J ends were trimmed by 5 bases and 5 bases, with 13 bases remaining between them. The CDR3 has 14 amino acids. The germline gives CDR1 SGHTA, CDR2 FQGNSA. CDR3 in amino acids: CASSDDRTYQPQHF. Here the CDR3 DNA reads TGTGCCAGCAGCGACGACAGAACTTATCAGCCCCAGCATTTT.

The rearrangement uses TRBV25-1 and TRBJ1-1; D is possibly TRBD1 (5 bases). CDR1 is MGHDK, CDR2 SYGVNS, per germline. This CDR3 has 15 residues. V was shortened by 3 bases and J by 0 bases, with 11 bases between the two germline ends. CDR3 protein: CASSEGRGMNTEAFF. The CDR3 DNA follows: TGTGCCAGCAGTGAGGGGCGTGGCATGAACACTGAAGCTTTCTTT.

The sample holds a few counts of this clonotype. V gene TRBV7-3 combines with J gene TRBJ2-3, with TRBD2 matching over 10 bases. Germline trimming cut 4 bases from V and 2 bases from J; bases unmatched to any gene: 6. In germline, CDR1 is SGHTA, CDR2 FQGTGA. The CDR3 runs to 16 residues. CDR3 nucleotide sequence: TGTGCCAGCAGCTCATCCGGGACTAGCGACACAGATACGCAGTATTTT. Translated, it gives CASSSSGTSDTDTQYF.

This clonotype was seen at least ten times. Here the CDR3 reads CASSVVGGSTDTQYF. The CDR3 bases are TGTGCCAGCAGCGTAGTGGGGGGGAGCACAGATACGCAGTATTTT. The chain links TRBV9 to TRBJ2-3; 7 bases map to TRBD2. The junction had 1 base not matched to a gene; V was cut back by 0 bases and J by 0 bases. Looked up from germline, CDR1 is SGDLS and CDR2 is YYNGEE. This CDR3 comprises 15 residues.

This chain's CDR3 is CASSLPPPGGYEQFF. In nucleotides, the CDR3 is TGTGCCAGCAGTTTACCACCCCCAGGGGGCTACGAGCAGTTCTTC. V and J are TRBV28 and TRBJ2-1; 8 bases align to TRBD1. The CDR3 runs 15 residues. Germline-derived CDR1 and CDR2 are MDHEN and SYDVKM. J gave up 10 bases and V 2 bases, and 10 bases lay outside the gene matches.

This clonotype was counted between two and nine times. This chain joins TRBV20-1 and TRBJ1-2; TRBD1 matches at 9 bases. CDR1 and CDR2 (germline): DFQATT, SNEGSKA (reference sequence). The trim removed 6 bases at V and 7 bases at J, leaving 12 bases unmatched. The CDR3 has 14 amino acids. CDR3 region: CSAPRTGTGLGYTF. The DNA for the CDR3 is TGCAGTGCGCCCCGGACCGGGACAGGGCTTGGCTACACCTTC.

This chain joins TRBV18 and TRBJ2-1; no definite D call. Germline V lookup: CDR1 KGHSH, CDR2 LQKENI. With 2 bases removed from V and 1 base from J, the gap between germline ends came to 9 bases. The length of the CDR3 is 15 residues. The CDR3 DNA reads TGTGCCAGCTCACCAATGGCGGATTCCTACAATGAGCAGTTCTTC. Translating gives CASSPMADSYNEQFF. The variable domain in full, completed from reference TRBV18 and TRBJ2-1, reads NAGVMQNPRHLVRRRGQEARLRCSPMKGHSHVYWYRQLPEEGLKFMVYLQKENIIDESGMPKERFSAEFPKEGPSILRIQQVVRGDSAAYFCASSPMADSYNEQFFGPGTRLTVL.

The chain is built from TRBV20-1 and TRBJ2-3; possible D gene TRBD2, 6 bases. The ends were cut back, 0 bases at V and 3 bases at J, with 13 bases in the middle. CDR3 length equals 15 residues. In germline, CDR1 is DFQATT, CDR2 SNEGSKA (reference sequence). The CDR3 spells CSARDWREVTDTQYF. CDR3 in DNA: TGCAGTGCTAGAGATTGGAGGGAGGTTACAGATACGCAGTATTTT.

V and J are TRBV20-1 and TRBJ2-1; D is tentatively TRBD1 or TRBD2 (5 bases each). V lost 5 bases to trimming and J lost 9 bases, with 20 bases between them. Germline V gives CDR1 DFQATT, CDR2 SNEGSKA (reference sequence). The CDR3 length is 14 residues. This chain's CDR3 is CSASGTTVRSEQFF. The CDR3 nucleotides are TGCAGTGCTTCCGGGACGACGGTCCGGAGTGAGCAGTTCTTC.

The rearrangement uses TRBV6-1 and TRBJ1-1, with D hard to call. This CDR3 is built from 15 residues. CDR1 is MNHNS and CDR2 is SASEGT in the germline V gene. V shed 2 bases and J shed 2 bases, with 12 bases lying between them. The CDR3, as DNA: TGTGCCAGCAGTGAAAAGGCGGGGATAAACACTGAAGCTTTCTTT. Translated, it gives CASSEKAGINTEAFF.

V gene TRBV7-9 combines with J gene TRBJ1-4; TRBD1 matches 9 bases. Losses at the gene ends were 7 bases for V and 8 bases for J; bases not matched to a gene: 8. The germline V gene has CDR1 SEHNR and CDR2 FQNEAQ (reference sequence). The CDR3 is 14 amino acids. The CDR3 DNA is TGTGCCAGCAACCCGGGACAGGGTGGGGAAAAACTGTTTTTT. This translates into CASNPGQGGEKLFF.

V usage is TRBV4-1 and J usage is TRBJ1-2; D ambiguous. V lost 1 base, J lost 6 bases, and 15 bases lay in between. The length of the CDR3 is 15 residues. From germline, CDR1 is MGHRA and CDR2 YSYEKL. The CDR3 spells CASSQAREGTDGYTF. CDR3 DNA: TGCGCCAGCAGCCAAGCAAGGGAAGGCACGGATGGCTACACCTTC.

This clonotype has more than one count but fewer than ten. The chain recombines TRBV3-1 with TRBJ1-1; possibly TRBD1 for D (6 bases). This CDR3 comprises 14 residues. With 4 bases removed from V and 2 bases from J, the gap between germline ends came to 11 bases. CDR1 and CDR2 from the germline V gene are LGHDT and YNNKEL (reference sequence). CDR3 amino acids: CASSPYGGNTEAFF. CDR3 DNA: TGTGCCAGCAGCCCCTATGGGGGCAACACTGAAGCTTTCTTT.

Many counts were recorded for this clonotype. This chain joins TRBV20-1 and TRBJ2-7; no clear D gene. This CDR3 spans 12 amino acids. Germline-derived CDR1 and CDR2 are DFQATT and SNEGSKA (reference sequence). V was clipped by 3 bases and J by 1 base, with 7 bases between them. The CDR3 here is CSASGLSYEQYF. DNA for the CDR3: TGCAGTGCTAGCGGCCTATCCTACGAGCAGTACTTC.

This clonotype has more than one count but fewer than ten. The J gene is TRBJ2-7, the V gene TRBV29-1, with D perhaps matching TRBD1 or TRBD2 (5 bases each). V was trimmed by 3 bases and J by 2 bases, leaving 14 bases between them. CDR3 length: 14 residues. Germline assignment: CDR1 SQVTM and CDR2 ANQGSEA. CDR3 protein: CSVEGPGTPYEQYF. CDR3 nucleotide sequence: TGCAGCGTTGAGGGGCCAGGGACCCCCTACGAGCAGTACTTC.

This clonotype was seen a few times. CDR3 protein: CASSTSGTGGAGYTF. DNA of the CDR3: TGTGCCAGCAGTACCTCCGGGACCGGGGGAGCTGGCTACACCTTC. This sequence joins TRBV6-2 or TRBV6-3 and TRBJ1-2; D perhaps matches TRBD1 (5 bases). The germline gives CDR1 MNHEY, CDR2 SVGEGT. The CDR3 is 15 amino acids. V was cut by 5 bases and J by 7 bases, with 20 bases left in between.

In this sample, this clonotype turned up a few times. The chain is built from TRBV2 and TRBJ1-2, with D perhaps TRBD1 (5 bases). The V gene lost 0 bases and the J gene lost 8 bases, with 13 bases spanning the gap. Germline V gives CDR1 SNHLY, CDR2 FYNNEI. The CDR3 extends over 14 amino acids. This CDR3 reads CASSEAGTGWGYTF. CDR3 coding DNA: TGTGCCAGCAGTGAAGCGGGGACGGGTTGGGGCTACACCTTC.

The CDR3 region is CASSPKPGLGNNEQFF. DNA for the CDR3: TGTGCCAGCAGCCCTAAACCGGGACTAGGTAACAATGAGCAGTTCTTC. The chain has TRBV7-2 and TRBJ2-1, with 8 bases aligning to TRBD2. V shed 5 bases and J 5 bases; nucleotides not matched to a gene: 11. This CDR3 is 16 amino acids long. Germline V gene data show CDR1 as SGHTA and CDR2 as FQGNSA. Full variable domain (missing parts from reference TRBV7-2 and TRBJ2-1): GAGVSQSPSNKVTEKGKDVELRCDPISGHTALYWYRQSLGQGLEFLIYFQGNSAPDKSGLPSDRFSAERTGGSVSTLTIQRTQQEDSAVYLCASSPKPGLGNNEQFFGPGTRLTVL.

This clonotype was observed a single time. The V call is TRBV20-1, the J call TRBJ1-6; 7 bases map to TRBD1. V was clipped by 6 bases and J by 3 bases; unmatched bases: 17. The CDR3 sequence is 18 residues long. Germline lookup yields CDR1 DFQATT and CDR2 SNEGSKA (reference sequence). The chain's CDR3 is CSAFHRDRRRSYNSPLHF. The CDR3 DNA is TGCAGTGCCTTTCACCGGGACAGAAGAAGGAGCTATAATTCACCCCTCCACTTT.

The chain links TRBV4-1 to TRBJ2-3; D is perhaps TRBD2 (6 bases). Germline-derived CDR1 and CDR2 are MGHRA and YSYEKL. This CDR3 region has 16 residues. Trimming removed 0 bases at V and 6 bases at J, with 16 bases between. The CDR3 is CASSQDRGYFADTQYF. The CDR3 DNA is TGCGCCAGCAGCCAAGATCGGGGGTATTTTGCGGATACGCAGTATTTT.

The genes are TRBV3-1 and TRBJ2-7; 7 bases line up with TRBD2. Germline-derived CDR1 and CDR2 are LGHDT and YNNKEL (reference sequence). V lost 7 bases and J lost 5; bases outside the gene matches: 20. The CDR3 contains 17 residues. This chain's CDR3 is CASTKRAGVGLGHEQYF. CDR3 sequence (DNA): TGTGCCAGCACCAAACGGGCGGGGGTGGGCCTTGGCCACGAGCAGTACTTC.

In this sample, this clonotype turned up a few times. The chain uses TRBV7-6 and TRBJ2-5; D is perhaps TRBD1 (6 bases). The J call may be faulty, since TRBJ2-7 better matches the DNA end. The CDR3 totals 14 residues. CDR1 and CDR2 (germline): SGHVS, FNYEAQ. CDR3 bases: TGTGCCAGCAGCCCCGGAGGTCAGGGGCGCGAGCAGTACTTC. This gives the protein CASSPGGQGREQYF.

This clonotype was detected a few times. This chain links TRBV20-1 with TRBJ1-2, with D perhaps matching TRBD1 (5 bases). CDR1 is DFQATT and CDR2 is SNEGSKA in the germline V gene (reference sequence). The V gene lost 3 bases and the J gene lost 6 bases, with 20 bases spanning the gap. The CDR3 covers 15 residues. CDR3 nucleotide sequence: TGCAGTGCTAGTCAAATGTCGGGACTAGGGAATGGCTACACCTTC. Its translation: CSASQMSGLGNGYTF.

The gene calls are TRBV9 and TRBJ2-3, with a tentative D call TRBD2 (7 bases). This CDR3 has 18 residues. The germline V gene has CDR1 SGDLS and CDR2 YYNGEE. V was shortened by 1 base and J by 3 bases, with 21 bases between the two germline ends. The CDR3 loop reads CASSVTGLVGGKTDTQYF. CDR3 bases: TGTGCCAGCAGCGTAACCGGACTAGTGGGGGGCAAAACAGATACGCAGTATTTT.

Concerning this clonotype itself: A read error may produce the germline difference seen at one junction end. The V gene is TRBV5-5, the J gene TRBJ2-7, with 8 bases matching TRBD1. This CDR3 region has 15 residues. The V gene's germline CDR1 is SGHKS and CDR2 YYEKEE (reference sequence). The CDR3 spells CASSLVQGAYSEQYF. The CDR3 DNA follows: TGCGCCAGCAGCTTGGTTCAGGGGGCTTATAGTGAGCAGTACTTC.